This TCR beta chain was observed in a study of T cells in localized non-small cell lung cancer. General observations from the study: Clonality of T cells reached its maximum in uninvolved adjacent lung, surpassing tumor. Because sequencing included only one region (of the tumor), heterogeneity remains possible. Adjacent lung was found to contain a median approximately 52 of the top 100 tumor clones. Patients showing higher blood T cell density tended to see longer overall survival.

The method was immunoSEQ multiplex PCR; TCRdb's version includes in-frame clones alone and lacks a portion of them. The sample lists approximately 100,000 clones, just over 90% occurring once. With 2 bases removed from V and 6 bases from J, the gap between germline ends came to 12 bases. The V gene's germline CDR1 is SGHNT and CDR2 YYREEE (reference sequence). This CDR3 region has 15 residues. As for this clone: Its cognate antigen is unknown.

The material was PBMCs, obtained before any cancer treatment. The rearrangement uses TRBV5-4 and TRBJ1-6; D possibly corresponds to TRBD1 (6 bases). The source of this sequence is a woman aged 40-69 years with stage II squamous cell lung carcinoma. The CDR3 is CASSLPGQPNSPLHF. CDR3 nucleotide sequence: TGTGCCAGCAGCTTACCTGGACAGCCTAATTCACCCCTCCACTTT.